Below, 12 T cell receptor beta chains from the same sample are listed, as sequenced in a study of blood T cell repertoires in COVID-19. TCRdb keeps only in-frame clones here, not all; method: immunoSEQ multiplex PCR. Of roughly 300,000 clones in the sample, approximately 80% were seen once. Sample: peripheral blood. Source of these receptors: a woman aged 55-70 years with active or convalescent COVID-19.

V and J are TRBV28 and TRBJ2-3; TRBD1 might be the D (5 bases). Trimming took off 3 bases at V and 4 bases at J, with 11 bases between the two ends. The CDR3 sequence is 14 residues long. Per the germline V gene, CDR1 is MDHEN and CDR2 is SYDVKM. The CDR3 here is CASSLAVGADTQYF. For the CDR3, the DNA is TGTGCCAGCAGTTTGGCCGTAGGGGCAGATACGCAGTATTTT.

The chain has TRBV4-3 and TRBJ2-5; 10 bases align to TRBD1. V lost 0 bases to trimming and J lost 5 bases; unmatched junction nucleotides: 6. Germline assignment: CDR1 LGHNA and CDR2 YSLEER. The CDR3 is made up of 16 amino acids. The CDR3 region is CASSQDGRTGGETQYF. In DNA, the CDR3 is TGCGCCAGCAGCCAAGATGGGCGGACAGGGGGTGAGACCCAGTACTTC.

The chain couples TRBV21-1 to TRBJ2-7; whether TRBD1, the table's D call, matches the DNA was not checked. TRBV21-1 is a pseudogene segment. The CDR3 is made up of 15 amino acids. The CDR3 region is CASQREGQGAIEQYF. The CDR3 region has the DNA TGTGCCAGCCAGAGGGAGGGACAGGGGGCGATCGAGCAGTACTTC.

This rearrangement joins TRBV7-2 to TRBJ2-3; D is unresolved. V was cut by 1 base and J by 2 bases, with 13 bases left in between. This CDR3 has 16 amino acids. CDR1 SGHTA and CDR2 FQGNSA come from the germline V gene. Written as DNA, the CDR3 is TGTGCCAGCAGCTTAGAGCGCGACTCGTTCACAGATACGCAGTATTTT. Residues: CASSLERDSFTDTQYF.

This chain joins TRBV19 and TRBJ2-3, with 7 bases lining up with TRBD2. This CDR3 has 16 amino acids. Germline loops: CDR1 LNHDA, CDR2 SQIVND (reference sequence). The V segment lost 4 bases and the J segment 3 bases; nucleotides outside the gene matches: 10. In DNA form, the CDR3 reads TGTGCCAGTAGTAGGGCTAGCGGAATCAGGACAGATACGCAGTATTTT. Translating it yields CASSRASGIRTDTQYF. Based on the CDR3 plus reference TRBV19 and TRBJ2-3, the full variable domain is DGGITQSPKYLFRKEGQNVTLSCEQNLNHDAMYWYRQDPGQGLRLIYYSQIVNDFQKGDIAEGYSVSREKKESFPLTVTSAQKNPTAFYLCASSRASGIRTDTQYFGPGTRLTVL.

The chain has TRBV9 and TRBJ1-1, with a possible D match to TRBD1 (6 bases). Trimming shortened V by 3 bases and J by 1 base, and 7 bases separated the two germline ends. Germline V gives CDR1 SGDLS, CDR2 YYNGEE. There are 13 residues in the CDR3. As DNA, the CDR3 is TGTGCCAGCAGCGAGGGACAGAACACTGAAGCTTTCTTT. Encoded protein: CASSEGQNTEAFF.

This chain uses TRBV9 with TRBJ2-1, with 9 bases that match TRBD2. Unmatched junction bases numbered 11, after V lost 1 base and J lost 3 bases. Per germline, CDR1 SGDLS and CDR2 YYNGEE. The CDR3 runs to 18 residues. CDR3 in amino acids: CASSVPSEAGGLYNEQFF. The CDR3 DNA follows: TGTGCCAGCAGCGTACCTTCCGAAGCGGGGGGCCTCTACAATGAGCAGTTCTTC. Variable domain in full (rest from reference TRBV9 and TRBJ2-1): DSGVTQTPKHLITATGQRVTLRCSPRSGDLSVYWYQQSLDQGLQFLIQYYNGEERAKGNILERFSAQQFPDLHSELNLSSLELGDSALYFCASSVPSEAGGLYNEQFFGPGTRLTVL.

This chain joins TRBV6-6 and TRBJ2-2, with 10 bases fitting TRBD1. With V trimmed by 5 bases and J by 6 bases, 6 bases remained unmatched. CDR1 and CDR2 (germline): MNHNY, SVGAGI (reference sequence). CDR3 length: 15 residues. The CDR3: CASSPTGGFPGELFF. CDR3 sequence (DNA): TGTGCCAGCAGTCCGACAGGGGGCTTTCCCGGGGAGCTGTTTTTT.

V and J are TRBV9 and TRBJ1-4; D is undetermined. Germline values: CDR1 SGDLS, CDR2 YYNGEE. V gave up 0 bases and J gave up 7 bases, with 10 bases separating them. The CDR3 runs to 14 residues. The CDR3 DNA is TGTGCCAGCAGCGTAGGAGGGTGGGGTGAAAAACTGTTTTTT. Translated: CASSVGGWGEKLFF. The whole variable domain, filled in from reference TRBV9 and TRBJ1-4, reads DSGVTQTPKHLITATGQRVTLRCSPRSGDLSVYWYQQSLDQGLQFLIQYYNGEERAKGNILERFSAQQFPDLHSELNLSSLELGDSALYFCASSVGGWGEKLFFGSGTQLSVL.

V is TRBV18 and J is TRBJ1-5; D gene uncertain. The ends were cut back, 6 bases at V and 0 bases at J, with 18 bases in the middle. The length of the CDR3 is 17 residues. Germline CDR1 reads KGHSH; CDR2 reads LQKENI. The CDR3 reads CASSNQDSGNSNQPQHF. The CDR3 bases are TGTGCCAGCTCTAACCAGGATTCAGGAAATAGCAATCAGCCCCAGCATTTT.

This clone was seen a handful of times. The chain employs TRBV7-9 and TRBJ1-1; the D is unclear. V was pared by 2 bases and J by 0 bases, with 4 bases between. CDR3 length: 13 residues. The germline V gene has CDR1 SEHNR and CDR2 FQNEAQ (reference sequence). CDR3 DNA sequence: TGTGCCAGCAGCTTAACTCTGAACACTGAAGCTTTCTTT. Its protein product is CASSLTLNTEAFF.

The chain uses TRBV6-1 and TRBJ1-2; D is possibly TRBD1 (6 bases). V shed 2 bases and J shed 1 base, with 14 bases lying between them. CDR1 and CDR2 (germline): MNHNS, SASEGT. This CDR3 has 16 amino acids. CDR3 in amino acids: CASSEYSGHLNYGYTF. DNA for the CDR3: TGTGCCAGCAGTGAATATTCGGGACATCTTAACTATGGCTACACCTTC.